The present T cell receptor beta chain was sequenced within a study of response to subunit inactivated influenza vaccine listed by TCRdb under 2018. Some background on the complete study: To follow how T cells responded to a trivalent subunit inactivated influenza vaccine, the researchers relied on deep quantitative profiling of the T cell receptor repertoire. Broad study findings and their caveats: The authors proposed that each seasonal influenza vaccination may bring in only a limited number of new T cells.

The library relied on RT-PCR. Sequenced using an Illumina HiSeq 2500. The public reads were reanalyzed by TCRdb: fastp trimming at Q25, MiXCR alignment, in-frame beta chains only. Duplicate CDR3 protein sequences are folded into a single record with the most common DNA and genes. The sample has about half a million distinct CDR3 sequences on record, roughly 9.8% of them singletons. Jointly, the top ten make up roughly 12% of the sample. This sample's time point label indicates: 45 to 50 days after influenza vaccine administration. From its cysteine to its phenylalanine, the CDR3 spans 12 amino acids. The only DNA kept is the CDR3, 36 bases in frame from the first base. CDR1 ENHRY and CDR2 SYGVKD are derived from the germline V gene. V is pared back by 4 bases and J by 6 bases, with 10 bases lying between the germline termini. This clonotype was observed a few times. This clone's antigen is unknown. Qualities for individual bases were not recorded, and no much larger clone is one base off.

This TCR was sampled from a man between 50 and 59 years old who received an inactivated influenza vaccine. Donor details come from another sample of the same person, matched by shared clones. The sample here was PBMCs from blood, taken more than 35 days after vaccination. The chain was built from TRBV10-3 and TRBJ2-7; TRBD2 is possibly the D segment (6 matching bases). This receptor carries the CDR3 CAISGMGGEQYF. At the DNA level, the sequence is TGTGCCATCAGTGGTATGGGGGGCGAGCAGTACTTC.